Shown below are 24 T cell receptor beta chains from a single sample sequenced in a study of blood T cell repertoires in COVID-19. The repertoire was sequenced with immunoSEQ multiplex PCR; TCRdb's copy has only in-frame clones and lacks some. The sample has about 88,000 clones, about nine tenths seen once. The material sequenced was peripheral blood. The receptors here all came from a male donor with acute or convalescent COVID-19.

The rearrangement uses TRBV7-2 and TRBJ1-5; maybe TRBD1 (6 bases). This CDR3 is 13 amino acids long. Germline V gene data show CDR1 as SGHTA and CDR2 as FQGNSA. Trimming took off 5 bases at V and 5 bases at J, with 10 bases between the two ends. CDR3 region: CASSLRGDQPQHF. The CDR3 region has the DNA TGTGCCAGCAGCCTCAGGGGAGATCAGCCCCAGCATTTT.

The rearrangement joins TRBV11-3 to TRBJ1-1, with TRBD1 matching 9 bases. V gave up 9 bases and J gave up 8 bases; unmatched junction bases: 13. The CDR3 is 14 amino acids. Germline CDR1 SGHNT, CDR2 YENEEA. CDR3 sequence reads: CARSRGQGPLEAFF. The CDR3 DNA reads as TGTGCCAGAAGTAGGGGACAGGGTCCCTTGGAAGCTTTCTTT.

The chain couples TRBV5-1 to TRBJ2-3, with TRBD2 identical over 9 bases. From germline, CDR1 is SGHRS and CDR2 YFSETQ. Germline trimming cut 1 base from V and 3 bases from J; bases unmatched to any gene: 6. This CDR3 has 16 residues. The CDR3 sequence: CASSLSGGHGTDTQYF. The CDR3 region has the DNA TGCGCCAGCAGCTTGAGCGGGGGGCACGGGACAGATACGCAGTATTTT.

V is TRBV5-6 and J is TRBJ1-4; D is perhaps TRBD1 (5 bases). The CDR3 covers 18 residues. V gave up 4 bases and J gave up 8 bases, with 27 bases separating them. Per the germline V gene, CDR1 is SGHDT and CDR2 is YYEEEE. This chain's CDR3 is CASSGKGLRQGLIEKLFF. Here the CDR3 DNA reads TGTGCCAGCAGCGGGAAGGGGCTGAGACAAGGTTTGATAGAAAAACTGTTTTTT.

The chain combines TRBV2 with TRBJ2-7; D unresolved. The CDR3 loop spans 10 amino acids. The V end lost 8 bases, the J end lost 5 bases, and 7 bases lay between the germline ends. Germline V gene data show CDR1 as SNHLY and CDR2 as FYNNEI. The CDR3, as DNA: TGTGCCAGCGGTGTTAACGAGCAGTACTTC. Translation: CASGVNEQYF. Variable domain in full (rest from reference TRBV2 and TRBJ2-7): EPEVTQTPSHQVTQMGQEVILRCVPISNHLYFYWYRQILGQKVEFLVSFYNNEISEKSEIFDDQFSVERPDGSNFTLKIRSTKLEDSAMYFCASGVNEQYFGPGTRLTVT.

The chain carries TRBV19 and TRBJ1-4; 9 nucleotides align to TRBD1. V shed 8 bases, J shed 6 bases, and the junction held 4 bases outside the gene matches. CDR1 LNHDA and CDR2 SQIVND come from the germline V gene (reference sequence). The CDR3 is 13 amino acids. CDR3 protein: CASARDRDEKLFF. DNA for the CDR3: TGTGCCAGTGCTAGGGACAGGGATGAAAAACTGTTTTTT.

This clone appeared a few times. CDR3: CASSRRRQGYEQYF. The DNA of the CDR3 is TGTGCCAGCAGCCGTCGGCGGCAGGGGTACGAGCAGTACTTC. V and J are TRBV7-8 and TRBJ2-7, with D tentatively TRBD1 (6 bases). This CDR3 spans 14 amino acids. Germline CDR1 and CDR2: SGHVS and FQNEAQ. V shed 5 bases and J shed 4 bases, with 15 bases lying between them.

The rearrangement links TRBV18 to TRBJ2-1, with a weak D call TRBD1 (6 bases). The V gene lost 4 bases and the J gene lost 4 bases, with 11 bases spanning the gap. The CDR3 runs 14 residues. The V gene's germline CDR1 is KGHSH and CDR2 LQKENI. The CDR3 coding sequence is TGTGCCAGCTCACTACAGGGTGTGTACAATGAGCAGTTCTTC. Translated: CASSLQGVYNEQFF.

The J gene is TRBJ1-3, the V gene TRBV6-5; no definite D call. Germline V gives CDR1 MNHEY, CDR2 SVGAGI. The CDR3 is 13 residues long. The CDR3 region has the DNA TGTGCTACGACACTCTCGGGGGGAAACACCATATATTTT. Amino acid sequence: CATTLSGGNTIYF.

The chain couples TRBV6-1 to TRBJ2-3; possible D gene TRBD2, 5 bases. From germline, CDR1 is MNHNS and CDR2 SASEGT. V was trimmed by 0 bases and J by 0 bases, leaving 10 bases between them. The CDR3 is made up of 16 amino acids. The CDR3 nucleotides read TGTGCCAGCAGTGAAGCGGGAACTAGGAGCACAGATACGCAGTATTTT. Amino acids: CASSEAGTRSTDTQYF.

Note on this clone: The identical CDR3 is also encoded by other nucleotide sequences in the sample. The V call is TRBV19, the J call TRBJ2-5; tentative D call: TRBD2 (5 bases). The CDR3 totals 12 residues. The V end was cut by 1 base, the J end by 5 bases, with 5 bases between. Germline loops: CDR1 LNHDA, CDR2 SQIVND (reference sequence). For the CDR3, the DNA is TGTGCCAGTAGTATAGGCGGGGAGACCCAGTACTTC. Translation: CASSIGGETQYF.

This chain joins TRBV11-2 and TRBJ2-1; the D is unclear. With 1 base removed from V and 4 bases from J, the gap between germline ends came to 5 bases. Germline V gene sequence: CDR1 SGHAT, CDR2 FQNNGV. The CDR3 consists of 13 residues. DNA of the CDR3: TGTGCCAGCAGCTTAGCGGTTTACAATGAGCAGTTCTTC. Translation: CASSLAVYNEQFF.

J is TRBJ1-5 and V is TRBV18; 10 bases fit TRBD1. Germline trimming cut 3 bases from V and 8 bases from J; bases unmatched to any gene: 7. CDR3 size: 15 residues. The germline CDR1 and CDR2 sequences are KGHSH and LQKENI. The CDR3, as DNA: TGTGCCAGCTCACCCCGACAGGGGGCAGTTGAGCCCCAGCATTTT. This encodes CASSPRQGAVEPQHF.

V and J are TRBV7-9 and TRBJ1-5; the D gene is possibly TRBD1 (6 bases). This CDR3 region has 16 residues. Germline V gene sequence: CDR1 SEHNR, CDR2 FQNEAQ (reference sequence). Between the trimmed V and J ends, which lost 0 bases and 4 bases, there was a span of 13 bases. Here the CDR3 DNA reads TGTGCCAGCAGCTTAGCTGGCAGGGGCCTAAATCAGCCCCAGCATTTT. Its translation: CASSLAGRGLNQPQHF. The full variable domain, rest sourced from reference TRBV7-9 and TRBJ1-5, is DTGVSQNPRHKITKRGQNVTFRCDPISEHNRLYWYRQTLGQGPEFLTYFQNEAQLEKSRLLSDRFSAERPKGSFSTLEIQRTEQGDSAMYLCASSLAGRGLNQPQHFGDGTRLSIL.

The rearrangement uses TRBV6-5 and TRBJ2-2; 7 bases are shared with TRBD1. The germline CDR1 and CDR2 sequences are MNHEY and SVGAGI. Trimming cost V 5 bases and J 5 bases; bases outside gene matches: 8. The CDR3 sequence is 15 residues long. The CDR3 here is CASSLTGVGTGELFF. CDR3 sequence (DNA): TGTGCCAGCAGTCTTACAGGGGTGGGGACCGGGGAGCTGTTTTTT.

The V call is TRBV9, the J call TRBJ2-2; 11 positions match TRBD1. The length of the CDR3 is 17 residues. The germline gives CDR1 SGDLS, CDR2 YYNGEE. V was pared by 3 bases and J by 6 bases, with 10 bases of the junction left unmatched. CDR3 coding DNA: TGTGCCAGCAGCGCCCTCACGGGACAGGGGGGCTCCGGGGAGCTGTTTTTT. Translated: CASSALTGQGGSGELFF.

The rearrangement joins TRBV4-1 to TRBJ2-2; 13 nucleotides align to TRBD2. This CDR3 is 18 amino acids long. Trimming cost V 4 bases and J 4 bases; bases outside gene matches: 9. Germline loops: CDR1 MGHRA, CDR2 YSYEKL. The CDR3 region has the DNA TGCGCCAGCAGCCCCCTAACTAGCGGGGGGGCGGGCACCGGGGAGCTGTTTTTT. As protein: CASSPLTSGGAGTGELFF.

This clone has just a few counts. The CDR3 sequence is CASSEYRNTEAFF. The DNA of the CDR3 is TGTGCCAGCAGTGAGTACAGGAACACTGAAGCTTTCTTT. The V and J genes are TRBV2 and TRBJ1-1; no clear D. The ends were cut back, 3 bases at V and 1 base at J, with 6 bases in the middle. The CDR3 covers 13 residues. In germline, CDR1 is SNHLY, CDR2 FYNNEI.

The chain links TRBV28 to TRBJ1-3; 7 bases agree with TRBD1. CDR1 is MDHEN and CDR2 is SYDVKM in the germline V gene. The V and J ends lost 5 bases and 4 bases, in that order; junction bases with no gene match: 11. The CDR3 is made up of 16 amino acids. The CDR3 coding sequence is TGTGCCAGCAGTCTCCCCGAGGGGGCAGGAGGAAACACCATATATTTT. Its protein product is CASSLPEGAGGNTIYF.

This chain joins TRBV3-1 (or the pseudogene TRBV3-2) and TRBJ1-5; the D gene is possibly TRBD1 (5 bases). The germline V gene encodes CDR1 LGHDT and CDR2 YNNKEL (reference sequence). CDR3 length: 14 amino acids. Trimming removed 0 bases at V and 3 bases at J, with 6 bases between. The CDR3: CASSQEGANQPQHF. DNA of the CDR3: TGTGCCAGCAGCCAAGAAGGGGCCAATCAGCCCCAGCATTTT.

Only a few counts were recorded for this clone. The chain carries TRBV6-6 and TRBJ1-2; D may be TRBD1 (6 bases). Germline CDR1 and CDR2: MNHNY and SVGAGI (reference sequence). V was clipped by 8 bases and J by 2 bases, with 15 bases between them. The CDR3 totals 14 residues. CDR3 amino acids: CASVPPGQNYGYTF. In DNA form, the CDR3 reads TGTGCCAGCGTACCACCCGGACAGAACTATGGCTACACCTTC.

This chain links TRBV29-1 with TRBJ1-1; unclear D gene. This CDR3 is 14 amino acids long. V was pared by 0 bases and J by 1 base, with 9 bases between. Per germline, CDR1 SQVTM and CDR2 ANQGSEA. The CDR3 here is CSVEDRYGNTEAFF. The CDR3 coding sequence is TGCAGCGTTGAAGATCGTTACGGGAACACTGAAGCTTTCTTT.

The V gene is TRBV5-6, the J gene TRBJ2-1; D ambiguous. The ends were cut back, 0 bases at V and 10 bases at J, with 14 bases in the middle. Germline lookup yields CDR1 SGHDT and CDR2 YYEEEE. There are 14 residues in the CDR3. The CDR3 region is CASSLAGSTREQFF. CDR3 nucleotide sequence: TGTGCCAGCAGCTTGGCAGGCTCCACCAGGGAGCAGTTCTTC.

The gene calls are TRBV11-2 and TRBJ1-1, with TRBD1 as a possible D gene (5 bases). CDR1 and CDR2 from the germline V gene are SGHAT and FQNNGV. The V and J ends lost 1 base and 3 bases respectively, with 6 bases between them. The CDR3 sequence is 13 residues long. CDR3 coding DNA: TGTGCCAGCAGCTTAGCGACAGACACTGAAGCTTTCTTT. Translating gives CASSLATDTEAFF.